This TCR beta chain was documented in a study of Ad26.COV2.S vaccination and SARS-CoV-2 variants. This CDR3 spans 12 amino acids. V dropped 4 bases and J dropped 3 bases, with 7 bases sitting between them. Treatment denoted: around 19 received Ad26.COV2.S at low or high dose, single or two shots; roughly 5 received placebo; per-sample allocation not given. Vaccine and placebo recipients were sampled on day 63 after the first injection. Data came from immunoSEQ multiplex PCR; TCRdb stores just in-frame clones and leaves some out. This table holds about 390,000 clones, about 85% found once. This specimen was peripheral blood, taken in a trial of Ad26.COV2.S vaccine versus placebo. This TCR was sampled from a person aged 18-65 years who received the Ad26.COV2.S COVID-19 vaccine or a placebo. J is TRBJ2-7 and V is TRBV12-3 or TRBV12-4; possibly TRBD2 for D (6 bases). In DNA form, the CDR3 reads TGTGCCAGCAGTTGGGGGGTCTACGAGCAGTACTTC. Encoded protein: CASSWGVYEQYF.